The rows below give T cell receptor beta chains drawn from one sample of a study of regulatory T cells in long-lasting Graves disease. TCRdb reprocessed the multiplex PCR reads with MiXCR, giving one entry per CDR3 protein. Here the sample spans 440,000 or so distinct CDR3 sequences, about 15% being singletons. The same specimen was also included in a second study, on T cells in Graves' hyperthyroidism and ophthalmopathy.

Sequencing was performed on peripheral blood mononuclear cells (PBMCs), taken at new diagnosis, from a patient treated with antithyroid drugs. The receptors stem from a woman aged 30 to 39 with Graves disease. CDR3s include the opening cysteine and the closing phenylalanine or tryptophan. D genes are given only for firm matches. Part of the rows lack a size; the others show once, few, many or a class for expanded clones.

DNA	CDR3	V	J	size	D
TGTGCCAGCAGTTTATCCGGGGGAACAAACTACGAGCAGTACTTC	CASSLSGGTNYEQYF	TRBV27	TRBJ2-7	many	.
TGCGCCAGCAGCTTGCGGTTGTCTGTCGATGGCTACACCTTC	CASSLRLSVDGYTF	TRBV5-1	TRBJ1-2	.	.
TGCGCCAGCAGCTCCACTCATGGGATTTCCTACGAGCAGTACTTC	CASSSTHGISYEQYF	TRBV5-1	TRBJ2-7	.	.
TGTGCCAGCAGCCCAGGGTCGCCTACCTACGAGCAGTACTTC	CASSPGSPTYEQYF	TRBV14	TRBJ2-7	few	.
TGTGCCAGCAGCCAATGGCTATATCCGACAGACTCTGGAAACACCATATATTTT	CASSQWLYPTDSGNTIYF	TRBV4-2	TRBJ1-3	.	.
TGTGCCAGCAGCGTTTACAGCGAGGGAGGATCACCCCTCCACTTT	CASSVYSEGGSPLHF	TRBV9	TRBJ1-6	many	.
TGCGCCAGCAGGGTCTACGATTACAATGAGCAGTTCTTC	CASRVYDYNEQFF	TRBV5-1	TRBJ2-1	few	.
TGCAGTGCTACACCGGACACAACCTACGAGCAGTACTTC	CSATPDTTYEQYF	TRBV20-1	TRBJ2-7	many	.
TGCGCCAGCAGCCAAGGGGCGGAGCAGCCCCAGCATTTT	CASSQGAEQPQHF	TRBV4-1	TRBJ1-5	many	.
TGTGCCAGCAGCATCGGACAGGGGGCCTCTTTGGAGGAAAAACTGTTTTTT	CASSIGQGASLEEKLFF	TRBV13	TRBJ1-4	.	TRBD1